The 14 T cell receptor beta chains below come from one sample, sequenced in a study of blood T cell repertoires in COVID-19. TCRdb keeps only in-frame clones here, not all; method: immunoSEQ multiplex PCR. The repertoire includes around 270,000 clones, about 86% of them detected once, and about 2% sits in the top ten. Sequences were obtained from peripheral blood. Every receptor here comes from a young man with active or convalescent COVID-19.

CDR3 sequence reads: CASSLWPGTGELFF. In nucleotides, the CDR3 is TGTGCCAGCAGTTTATGGCCGGGAACCGGGGAGCTGTTTTTT. The V gene is TRBV27, the J gene TRBJ2-2; D is possibly TRBD2 (5 bases). The CDR3 sequence is 14 residues long. Germline CDR1 MNHEY, CDR2 SMNVEV (reference sequence). Between the trimmed V and J ends, which lost 1 base and 5 bases, there was a span of 8 bases.

CDR3 in DNA: TGTGCCAGCAGTTTTGCAGGGAAGCCCAATTCACCCCTCCACTTT. This encodes CASSFAGKPNSPLHF. The chain uses TRBV6-5 and TRBJ1-6; possibly TRBD1 for D (5 bases). V was clipped by 4 bases and J by 7 bases, with 14 bases between them. Germline CDR1 is MNHEY and CDR2 is SVGAGI. The CDR3 contains 15 residues.

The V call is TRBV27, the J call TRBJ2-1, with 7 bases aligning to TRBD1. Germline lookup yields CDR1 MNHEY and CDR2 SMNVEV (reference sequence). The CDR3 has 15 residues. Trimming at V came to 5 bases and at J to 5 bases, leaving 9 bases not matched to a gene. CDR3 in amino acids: CASSRPGQNNNEQFF. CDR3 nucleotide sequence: TGTGCCAGCAGTCGTCCGGGACAGAACAACAATGAGCAGTTCTTC.

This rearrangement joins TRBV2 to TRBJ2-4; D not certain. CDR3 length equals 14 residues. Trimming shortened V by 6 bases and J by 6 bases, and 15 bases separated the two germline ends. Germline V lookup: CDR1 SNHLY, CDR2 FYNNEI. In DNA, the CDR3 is TGTGCCAGCAGACTGCCTGGTCTCGGAAACATTCAGTACTTC. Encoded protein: CASRLPGLGNIQYF.

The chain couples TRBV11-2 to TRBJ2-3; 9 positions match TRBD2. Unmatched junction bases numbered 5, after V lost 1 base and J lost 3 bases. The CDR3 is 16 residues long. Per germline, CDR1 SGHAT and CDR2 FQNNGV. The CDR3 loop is CASSLVAGAITDTQYF. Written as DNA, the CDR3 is TGTGCCAGCAGCTTAGTAGCGGGGGCTATTACAGATACGCAGTATTTT. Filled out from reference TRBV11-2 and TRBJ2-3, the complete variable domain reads EAGVAQSPRYKIIEKRQSVAFWCNPISGHATLYWYQQILGQGPKLLIQFQNNGVVDDSQLPKDRFSAERLKGVDSTLKIQPAKLEDSAVYLCASSLVAGAITDTQYFGPGTRLTVL.

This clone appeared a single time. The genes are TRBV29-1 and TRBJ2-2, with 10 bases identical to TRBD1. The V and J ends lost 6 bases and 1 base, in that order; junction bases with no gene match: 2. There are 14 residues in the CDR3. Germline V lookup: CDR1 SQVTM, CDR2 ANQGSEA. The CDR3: CSVGTGVNTGELFF. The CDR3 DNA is TGCAGCGTCGGGACAGGGGTGAACACCGGGGAGCTGTTTTTT.

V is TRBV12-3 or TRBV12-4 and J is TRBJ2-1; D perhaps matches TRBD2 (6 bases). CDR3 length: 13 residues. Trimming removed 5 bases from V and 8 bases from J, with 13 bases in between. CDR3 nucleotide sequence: TGTGCCAGCAGTGAGGGACTCCCCCATGAGCAGTTCTTC. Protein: CASSEGLPHEQFF.

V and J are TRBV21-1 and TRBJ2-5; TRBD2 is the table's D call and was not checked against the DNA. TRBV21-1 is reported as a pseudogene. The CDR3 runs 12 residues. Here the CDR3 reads CAGQVGRETQYF. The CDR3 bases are TGTGCCGGGCAGGTCGGGAGAGAGACCCAGTACTTC.

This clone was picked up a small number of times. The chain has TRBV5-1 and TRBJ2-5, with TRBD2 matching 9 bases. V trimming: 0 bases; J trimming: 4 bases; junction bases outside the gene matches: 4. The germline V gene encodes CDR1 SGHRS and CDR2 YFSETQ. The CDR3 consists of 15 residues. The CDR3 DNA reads TGCGCCAGCAGCTTGGTGGCGGGGGGGCGAGAGACCCAGTACTTC. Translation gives CASSLVAGGRETQYF.

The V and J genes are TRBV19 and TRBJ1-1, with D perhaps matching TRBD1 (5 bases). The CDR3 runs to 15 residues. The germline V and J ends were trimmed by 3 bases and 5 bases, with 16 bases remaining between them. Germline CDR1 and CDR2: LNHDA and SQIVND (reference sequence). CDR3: CASSITQGGSTEAFF. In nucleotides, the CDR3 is TGTGCCAGTAGTATTACTCAGGGCGGGAGTACTGAAGCTTTCTTT.

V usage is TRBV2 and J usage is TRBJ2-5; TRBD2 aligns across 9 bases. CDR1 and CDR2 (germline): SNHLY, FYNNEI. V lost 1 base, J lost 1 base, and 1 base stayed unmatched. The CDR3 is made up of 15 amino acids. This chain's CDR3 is CASSEGRGGQETQYF. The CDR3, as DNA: TGTGCCAGCAGTGAAGGGCGGGGGGGCCAAGAGACCCAGTACTTC. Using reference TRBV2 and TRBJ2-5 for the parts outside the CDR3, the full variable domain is EPEVTQTPSHQVTQMGQEVILRCVPISNHLYFYWYRQILGQKVEFLVSFYNNEISEKSEIFDDQFSVERPDGSNFTLKIRSTKLEDSAMYFCASSEGRGGQETQYFGPGTRLLVL.

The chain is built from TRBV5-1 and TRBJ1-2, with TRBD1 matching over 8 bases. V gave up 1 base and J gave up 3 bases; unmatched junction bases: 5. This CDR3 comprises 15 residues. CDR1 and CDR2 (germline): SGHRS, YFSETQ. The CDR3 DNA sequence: TGCGCCAGCAGCTTGAATCCGGGACAGGACTATGGCTACACCTTC. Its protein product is CASSLNPGQDYGYTF.

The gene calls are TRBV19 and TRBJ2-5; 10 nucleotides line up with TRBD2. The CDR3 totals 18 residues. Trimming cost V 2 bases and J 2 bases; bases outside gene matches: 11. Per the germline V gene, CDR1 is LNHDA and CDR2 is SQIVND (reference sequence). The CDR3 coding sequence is TGTGCCAGTAGTATACATCCCGTGGTAGCGGGGGGACAAGAGACCCAGTACTTC. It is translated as CASSIHPVVAGGQETQYF.

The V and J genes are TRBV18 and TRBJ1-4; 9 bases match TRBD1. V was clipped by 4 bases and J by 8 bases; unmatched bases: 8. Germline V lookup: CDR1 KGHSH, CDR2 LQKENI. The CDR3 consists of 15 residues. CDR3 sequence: CASSLMTGGEEKLFF. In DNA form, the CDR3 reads TGTGCCAGCTCACTCATGACAGGGGGAGAGGAAAAACTGTTTTTT.